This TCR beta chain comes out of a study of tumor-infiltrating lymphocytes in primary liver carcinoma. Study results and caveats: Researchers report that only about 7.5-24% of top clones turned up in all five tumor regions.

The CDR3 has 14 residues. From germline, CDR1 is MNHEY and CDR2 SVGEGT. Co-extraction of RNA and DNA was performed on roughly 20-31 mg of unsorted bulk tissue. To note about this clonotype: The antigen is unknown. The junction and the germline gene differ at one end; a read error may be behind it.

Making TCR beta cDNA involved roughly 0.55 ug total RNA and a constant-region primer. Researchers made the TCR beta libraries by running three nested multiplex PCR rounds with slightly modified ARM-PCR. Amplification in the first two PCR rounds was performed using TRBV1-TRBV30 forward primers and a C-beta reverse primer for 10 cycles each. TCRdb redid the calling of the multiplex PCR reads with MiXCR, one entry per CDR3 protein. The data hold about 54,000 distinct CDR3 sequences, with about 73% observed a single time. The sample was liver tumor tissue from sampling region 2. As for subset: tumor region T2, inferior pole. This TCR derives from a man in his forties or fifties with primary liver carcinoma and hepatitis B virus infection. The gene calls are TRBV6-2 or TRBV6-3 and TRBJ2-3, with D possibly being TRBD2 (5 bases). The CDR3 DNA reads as TGTGCCAACAGTTATCGGGATGAAACAGATACGCAGTATTTT. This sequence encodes CANSYRDETDTQYF.